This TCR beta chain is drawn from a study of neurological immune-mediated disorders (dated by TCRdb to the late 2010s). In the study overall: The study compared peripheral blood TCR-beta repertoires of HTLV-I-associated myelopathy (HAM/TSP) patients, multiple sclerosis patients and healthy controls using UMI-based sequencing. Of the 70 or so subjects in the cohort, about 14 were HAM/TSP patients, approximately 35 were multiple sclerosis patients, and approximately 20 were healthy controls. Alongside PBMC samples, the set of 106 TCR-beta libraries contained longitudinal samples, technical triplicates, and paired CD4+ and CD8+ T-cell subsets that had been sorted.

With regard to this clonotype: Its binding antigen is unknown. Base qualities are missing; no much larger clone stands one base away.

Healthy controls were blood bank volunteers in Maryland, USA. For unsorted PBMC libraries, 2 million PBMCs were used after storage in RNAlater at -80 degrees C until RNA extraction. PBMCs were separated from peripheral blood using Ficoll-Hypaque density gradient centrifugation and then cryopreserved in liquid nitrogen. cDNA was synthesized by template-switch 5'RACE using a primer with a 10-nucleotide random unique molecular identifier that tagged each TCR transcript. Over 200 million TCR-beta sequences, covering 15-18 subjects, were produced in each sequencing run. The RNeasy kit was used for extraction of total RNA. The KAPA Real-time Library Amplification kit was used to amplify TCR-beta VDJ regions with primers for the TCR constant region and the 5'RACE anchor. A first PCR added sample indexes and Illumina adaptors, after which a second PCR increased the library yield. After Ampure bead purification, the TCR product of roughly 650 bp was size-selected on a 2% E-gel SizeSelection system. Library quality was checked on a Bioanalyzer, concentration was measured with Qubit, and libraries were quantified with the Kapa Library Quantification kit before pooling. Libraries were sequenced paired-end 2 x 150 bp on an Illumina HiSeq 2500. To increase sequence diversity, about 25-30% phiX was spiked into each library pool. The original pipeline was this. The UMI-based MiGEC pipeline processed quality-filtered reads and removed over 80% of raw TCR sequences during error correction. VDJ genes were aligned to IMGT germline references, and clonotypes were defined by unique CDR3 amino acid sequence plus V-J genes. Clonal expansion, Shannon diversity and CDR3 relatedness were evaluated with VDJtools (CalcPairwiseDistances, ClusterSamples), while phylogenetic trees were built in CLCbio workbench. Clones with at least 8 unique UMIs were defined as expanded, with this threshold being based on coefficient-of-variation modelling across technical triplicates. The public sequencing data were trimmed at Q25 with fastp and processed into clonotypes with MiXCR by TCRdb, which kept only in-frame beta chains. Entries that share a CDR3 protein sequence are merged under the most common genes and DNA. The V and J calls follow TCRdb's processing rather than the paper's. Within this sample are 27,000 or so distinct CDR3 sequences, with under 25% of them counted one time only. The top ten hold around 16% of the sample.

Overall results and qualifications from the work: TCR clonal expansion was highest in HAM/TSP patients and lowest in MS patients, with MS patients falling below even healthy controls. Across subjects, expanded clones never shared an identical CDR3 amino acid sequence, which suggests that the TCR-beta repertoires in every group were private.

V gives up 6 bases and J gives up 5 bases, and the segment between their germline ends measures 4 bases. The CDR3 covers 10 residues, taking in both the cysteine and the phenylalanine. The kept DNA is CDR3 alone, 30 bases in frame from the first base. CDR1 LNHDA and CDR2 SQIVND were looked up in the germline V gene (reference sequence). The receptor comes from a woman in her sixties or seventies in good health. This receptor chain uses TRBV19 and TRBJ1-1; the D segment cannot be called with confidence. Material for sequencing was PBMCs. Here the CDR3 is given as CASRKTEAFF. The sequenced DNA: TGTGCCAGTAGAAAAACTGAAGCTTTCTTT.